These T cell receptor beta chains were read from a single sample in a study of T cells in localized non-small cell lung cancer. Only in-frame clones appear in the TCRdb table, and some are missing; sequencing was by immunoSEQ multiplex PCR. The sample records about 54,000 clones, about 80% being singletons. Material: peripheral blood, obtained before any cancer treatment. The receptors stem from a female donor of 60 years or more with stage II squamous cell lung carcinoma. CDR3s include the opening cysteine and the closing phenylalanine or tryptophan. D genes are given only for firm matches.

NA TRBJ1-1 TRBV2 CASSEAFGGTEAFF TGTGCCAGCAGTGAAGCTTTCGGGGGGACTGAAGCTTTCTTT
TRBD2 TRBJ2-3 TRBV2 CASKRRGGDTDTQYF TGTGCCAGCAAGCGACGCGGGGGGGACACAGATACGCAGTATTTT
TRBD1 TRBJ1-2 TRBV5-1 CASSRDRGQDGYTF TGCGCCAGCAGCCGGGACAGGGGGCAGGATGGCTACACCTTC
TRBD1 TRBJ1-1 TRBV2 CASRGRTGGETEAFF TGTGCCAGCAGGGGTCGGACAGGGGGCGAAACTGAAGCTTTCTTT
NA TRBJ1-4 TRBV5-1 CASSSDAANEKLFF TGCGCCAGCAGCTCCGACGCAGCTAATGAAAAACTGTTTTTT
TRBD1 TRBJ2-7 TRBV19 CASSTSTGTVYEQYF TGTGCCAGTAGTACATCGACAGGGACGGTCTACGAGCAGTACTTC
NA TRBJ2-1 TRBV4-1 CASSQDPQGSSYNEQFF TGCGCCAGCAGCCAAGATCCACAGGGAAGCTCCTACAATGAGCAGTTCTTC
NA TRBJ1-2 TRBV18 CASGSATAAHYGYTF TGTGCCAGCGGTTCCGCCACGGCGGCCCACTATGGCTACACCTTC
NA TRBJ1-2 TRBV29-1 CSVEGEGIYGYTF TGCAGCGTTGAAGGGGAGGGGATCTATGGCTACACCTTC
NA TRBJ1-5 TRBV19 CASSIRRQRGRLSNQPQHF TGTGCCAGTAGTATAAGAAGGCAACGAGGGCGCCTTAGCAATCAGCCCCAGCATTTT
TRBD2 TRBJ2-5 TRBV19 CASSMMGGGDRETQYF TGTGCCAGTAGTATGATGGGCGGGGGGGACCGAGAGACCCAGTACTTC
NA TRBJ1-1 TRBV6-1 CASSVIGGGTEAFF TGTGCCAGCAGCGTAATAGGGGGGGGAACTGAAGCTTTCTTT
TRBD1 TRBJ1-1 TRBV7-2 CASSSDRGGTEAFF TGTGCCAGCAGCTCGGACAGGGGGGGAACTGAAGCTTTCTTT
NA TRBJ2-1 TRBV11-3 CASSSFSENEQFF TGTGCCAGCAGCTCTTTTAGCGAGAATGAGCAGTTCTTC
TRBD2 TRBJ2-1 TRBV6-5 CASSYLSGFSYNEQFF TGTGCCAGCAGTTACCTTAGCGGGTTCTCCTACAATGAGCAGTTCTTC